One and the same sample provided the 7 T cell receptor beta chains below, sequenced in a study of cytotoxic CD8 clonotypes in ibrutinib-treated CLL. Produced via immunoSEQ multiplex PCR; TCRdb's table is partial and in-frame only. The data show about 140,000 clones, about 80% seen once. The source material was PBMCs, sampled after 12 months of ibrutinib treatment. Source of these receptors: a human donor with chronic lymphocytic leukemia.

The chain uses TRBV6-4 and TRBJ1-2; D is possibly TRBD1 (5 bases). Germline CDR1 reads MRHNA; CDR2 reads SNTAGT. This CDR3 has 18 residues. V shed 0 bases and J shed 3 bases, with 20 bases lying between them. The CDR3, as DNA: TGTGCCAGCAGTGACTCTAAATTAGTGAGGGTCAGGGACTATGGCTACACCTTC. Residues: CASSDSKLVRVRDYGYTF.

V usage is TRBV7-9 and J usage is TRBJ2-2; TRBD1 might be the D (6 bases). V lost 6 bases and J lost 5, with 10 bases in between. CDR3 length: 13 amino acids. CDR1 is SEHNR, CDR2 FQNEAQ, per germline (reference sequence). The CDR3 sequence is CASRPQGTGELFF. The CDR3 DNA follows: TGTGCCAGCAGGCCCCAGGGGACCGGGGAGCTGTTTTTT.

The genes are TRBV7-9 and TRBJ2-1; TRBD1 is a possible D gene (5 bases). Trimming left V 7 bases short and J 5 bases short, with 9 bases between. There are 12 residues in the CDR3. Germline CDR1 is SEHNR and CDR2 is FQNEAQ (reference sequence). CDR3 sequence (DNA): TGTGCCAGCACCAAGGGGCACAATGAGCAGTTCTTC. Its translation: CASTKGHNEQFF. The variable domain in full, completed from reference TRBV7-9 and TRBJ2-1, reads DTGVSQNPRHKITKRGQNVTFRCDPISEHNRLYWYRQTLGQGPEFLTYFQNEAQLEKSRLLSDRFSAERPKGSFSTLEIQRTEQGDSAMYLCASTKGHNEQFFGPGTRLTVL.

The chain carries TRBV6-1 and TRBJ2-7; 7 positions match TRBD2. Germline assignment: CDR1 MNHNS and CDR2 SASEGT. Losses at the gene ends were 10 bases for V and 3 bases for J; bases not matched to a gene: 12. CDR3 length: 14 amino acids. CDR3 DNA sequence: TGTGCCACCCGACTGGAAGCGGGGTTCTACGAGCAGTACTTC. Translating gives CATRLEAGFYEQYF.

The CDR3 protein is CASSQTGDQPQHF. CDR3 DNA: TGTGCCAGCAGCCAGACCGGAGATCAGCCCCAGCATTTT. The chain couples TRBV7-2 to TRBJ1-5, with D uncertain. V lost 5 bases and J lost 5, with 10 bases in between. Germline CDR1 SGHTA, CDR2 FQGNSA. The CDR3 extends over 13 amino acids.

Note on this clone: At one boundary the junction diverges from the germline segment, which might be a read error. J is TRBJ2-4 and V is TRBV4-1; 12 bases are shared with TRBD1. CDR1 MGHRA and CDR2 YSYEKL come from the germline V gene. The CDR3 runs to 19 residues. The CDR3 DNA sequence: TGCGCCAGCAGCCAAGACCCGGGACAGGGGGCGGAGGGGACTAAAGTAGGGAATTTC. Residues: CASSQDPGQGAEGTKVGNF.

CDR3 in amino acids: CASIHRASSYNSPLHF. Written as DNA, the CDR3 is TGTGCCAGCATCCACAGGGCAAGCTCCTATAATTCACCCCTCCACTTT. J is TRBJ1-6 and V is TRBV28, with D possibly being TRBD1 (6 bases). CDR3 size: 16 residues. Germline V gives CDR1 MDHEN, CDR2 SYDVKM. V was clipped by 7 bases and J by 0 bases, with 13 bases between them.